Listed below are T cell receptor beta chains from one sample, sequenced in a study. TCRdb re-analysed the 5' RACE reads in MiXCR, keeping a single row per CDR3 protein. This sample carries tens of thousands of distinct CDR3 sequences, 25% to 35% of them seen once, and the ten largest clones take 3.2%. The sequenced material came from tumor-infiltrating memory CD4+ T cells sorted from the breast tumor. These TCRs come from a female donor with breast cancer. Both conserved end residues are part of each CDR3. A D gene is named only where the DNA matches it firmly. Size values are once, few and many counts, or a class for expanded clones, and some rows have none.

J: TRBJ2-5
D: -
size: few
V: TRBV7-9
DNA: TGTGCCAGCACCTCACACAGTAAAGAGACCCAGTACTTC
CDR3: CASTSHSKETQYF

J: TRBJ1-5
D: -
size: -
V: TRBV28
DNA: TGTGCCAGCAGTTTATATGGGCGCGGTGACAATCAGCCCCAGCATTTT
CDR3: CASSLYGRGDNQPQHF

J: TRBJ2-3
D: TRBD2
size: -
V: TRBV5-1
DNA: TGCGCCAGCAGCCCCCAACTAGCGGGGGCGTCACGAGATACGCAGTATTTC
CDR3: CASSPQLAGASRDTQYF

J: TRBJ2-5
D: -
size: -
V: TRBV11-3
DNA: TGTGCCAGCAGCTTAGGTCGGACGAGAGAAGAGACCCAGTACTTC
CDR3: CASSLGRTREETQYF

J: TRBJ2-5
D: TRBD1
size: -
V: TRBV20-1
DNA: TGCACCGTAGGACAGGGACGGGAGACCCAGTACTTC
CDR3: CTVGQGRETQYF

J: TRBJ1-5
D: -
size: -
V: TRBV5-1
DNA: TGCGCCAGCAGGGAAGAGGTCAATCAGCCCCAGCATTTT
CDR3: CASREEVNQPQHF

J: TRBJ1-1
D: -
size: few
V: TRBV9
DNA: TGTGCCAGCAGCGTAGCGTCAGACACTGAAGCTTTCTTT
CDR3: CASSVASDTEAFF

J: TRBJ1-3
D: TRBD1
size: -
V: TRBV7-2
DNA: TGTGCCAGCAGCTGGGGACAGTCCTCTGGAAACACCATATATTTT
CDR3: CASSWGQSSGNTIYF

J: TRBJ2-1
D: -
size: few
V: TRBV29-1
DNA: TGCAGCGTTCGGAGGGCCGCCCACAATGAGCAGTTCTTC
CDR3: CSVRRAAHNEQFF

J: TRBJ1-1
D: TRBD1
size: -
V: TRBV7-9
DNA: TGTGCCGGCAGCTTAGGGCAGGGGGCGGTCGGGAACACTGAAGCTTTCTTT
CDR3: CAGSLGQGAVGNTEAFF

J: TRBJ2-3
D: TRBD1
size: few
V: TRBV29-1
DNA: TGCAGCGCAGAGGACAGGGGGCTTGGAGATACGCAGTATTTT
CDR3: CSAEDRGLGDTQYF

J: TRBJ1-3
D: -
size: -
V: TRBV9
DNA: TGTGCCAGCAGCGCTCAACAGATGAACTCTGGAAACACCATATATTTT
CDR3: CASSAQQMNSGNTIYF

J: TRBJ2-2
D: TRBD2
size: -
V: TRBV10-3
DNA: TGTGCCATCACTTCGGCGGGAGGCCACGGCGGGGAGCTGTTTTTT
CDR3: CAITSAGGHGGELFF

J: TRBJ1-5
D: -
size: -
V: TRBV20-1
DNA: TGCAGTGCTACCGCCGATGGGGAAATACTTAGCAATCAGCCCCAGCATTTT
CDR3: CSATADGEILSNQPQHF

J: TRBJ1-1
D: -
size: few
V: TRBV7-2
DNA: TGTGCCAGCAGCTTCCGAGTCAACACTGAAGCTTTCTTT
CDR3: CASSFRVNTEAFF

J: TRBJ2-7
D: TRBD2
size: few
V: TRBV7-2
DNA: TGTGCCAGCAGCAGACTAGCCGGGAACGAGCAGTACTTC
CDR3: CASSRLAGNEQYF

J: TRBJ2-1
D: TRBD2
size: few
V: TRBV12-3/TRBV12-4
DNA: TGTGCCAGCAGTCGGGCTAGCGGTTACAATGAGCAGTTCTTC
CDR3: CASSRASGYNEQFF

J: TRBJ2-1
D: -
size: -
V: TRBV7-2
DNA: TGTGCCAGCAGCCCCAGAGGACAGGAGCAGTTCTTC
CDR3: CASSPRGQEQFF

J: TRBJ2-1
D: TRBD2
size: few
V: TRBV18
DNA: TGTGCCAGCTCACCAGCTAGCGGGGATATGAATGAGCAGTTCTTC
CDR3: CASSPASGDMNEQFF

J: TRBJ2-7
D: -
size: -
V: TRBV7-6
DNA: TGTGCCAGCAGCTTTAAGCCAAAGGGGTACGAGCAGTACTTC
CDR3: CASSFKPKGYEQYF

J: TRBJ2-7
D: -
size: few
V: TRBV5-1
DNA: TGCGCCAGCAGCTACAAGACAGGCCACGAGCAGTACTTC
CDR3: CASSYKTGHEQYF

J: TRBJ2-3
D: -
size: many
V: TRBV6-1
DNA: TGTGCCAGCAGTGAGGGGCACACAGATACGCAGTATTTT
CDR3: CASSEGHTDTQYF

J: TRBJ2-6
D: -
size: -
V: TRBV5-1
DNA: TGCGCCAGCAGCCCGCGGCCCTCTGGGGCCAACGTCCTGACTTTT
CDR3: CASSPRPSGANVLTF

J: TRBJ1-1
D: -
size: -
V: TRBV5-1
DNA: TGCGCCAGCAGCCAAACGGGACCCGACACTGAAGCTTTCTTT
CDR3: CASSQTGPDTEAFF

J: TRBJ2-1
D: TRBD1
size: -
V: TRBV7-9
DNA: TGTGCCAGCAGCTCCGAGGGACAGGGATACCATGAGCAGTTCTTC
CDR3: CASSSEGQGYHEQFF

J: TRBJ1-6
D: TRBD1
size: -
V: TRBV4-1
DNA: TGCGCCAGCAGCTCCCGACAGGGCCGACTCAATTCACCCCTCCACTTT
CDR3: CASSSRQGRLNSPLHF

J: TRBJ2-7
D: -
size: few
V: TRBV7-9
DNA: TGTGCCAGCAGCCCCACTTCGTACCTACCCTGGCAGTACTTC
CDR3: CASSPTSYLPWQYF

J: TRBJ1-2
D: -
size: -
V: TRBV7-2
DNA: TGTGCCAGCAGCTTAGCTTCCCATGGGGACTATGGCTACACCTTC
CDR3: CASSLASHGDYGYTF

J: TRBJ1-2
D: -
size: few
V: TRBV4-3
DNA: TGCGCCAGCAGCCAAGAAGGGACCTATGGCTACACCTTC
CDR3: CASSQEGTYGYTF

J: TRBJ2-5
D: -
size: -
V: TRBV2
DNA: TGTGCCAGCAGTTCCCCCGTCAACCCTATAGAGACCCAGTACTTC
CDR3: CASSSPVNPIETQYF

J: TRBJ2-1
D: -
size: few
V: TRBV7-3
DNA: TGTGCCAGGACCCGTGAGGGTATGGATGAGCAGTTCTTC
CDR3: CARTREGMDEQFF

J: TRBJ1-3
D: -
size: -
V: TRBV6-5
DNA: TGTGCCAGCAGTTCAGACTTGGGACAACCAAACTCTGGGAACACCATATATTTT
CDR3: CASSSDLGQPNSGNTIYF

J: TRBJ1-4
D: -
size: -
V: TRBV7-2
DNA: TGTGCCAGCACCAAACCCTTGACGGCTTTAGATGAAAAACTGTTTTTT
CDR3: CASTKPLTALDEKLFF

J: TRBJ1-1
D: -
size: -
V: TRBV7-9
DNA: TGTGCCAGCAGCAGGGACACCCCTGAAGCTTTCTTT
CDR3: CASSRDTPEAFF

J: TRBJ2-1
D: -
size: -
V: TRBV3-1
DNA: TGTGCCAGCAGCCAAGATCTTGGGGCGAGACGGAATGAGCAGTTCTTC
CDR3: CASSQDLGARRNEQFF

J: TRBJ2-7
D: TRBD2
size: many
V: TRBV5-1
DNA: TGCGCCAGCAGCTTTGGACTAGCGACGGGGGAGCAGTACTTC
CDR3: CASSFGLATGEQYF

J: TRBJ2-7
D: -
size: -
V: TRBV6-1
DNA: TGTGCCACCAGCGAACCATACTACGAGCAGTACTTC
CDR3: CATSEPYYEQYF

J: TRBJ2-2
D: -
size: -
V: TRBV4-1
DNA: TGCGCCAGCAGCCAAGATCCGTTCAGCACCGGGGAGCTGTTTTTT
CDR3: CASSQDPFSTGELFF

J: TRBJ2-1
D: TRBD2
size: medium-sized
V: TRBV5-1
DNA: TGCGCCAGCAGTTATATCGGACTAGCGGGGATATACAATGAGCAGTTCTTC
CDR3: CASSYIGLAGIYNEQFF

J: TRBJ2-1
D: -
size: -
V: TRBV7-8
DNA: TGTGCCAGCAGCTCCGGAGGTGGGGCTAGCGCAACCTACAATGAGCAGTTCTTC
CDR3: CASSSGGGASATYNEQFF

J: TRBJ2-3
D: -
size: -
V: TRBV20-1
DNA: TGCAGTGCTAGAAACGGGTTCAACACAGATACGCAGTATTTT
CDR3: CSARNGFNTDTQYF

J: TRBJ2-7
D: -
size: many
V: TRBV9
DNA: TGTGCCAGCAGCGTAGCTCTAGGAAGGGAGCAGTACTTC
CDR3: CASSVALGREQYF

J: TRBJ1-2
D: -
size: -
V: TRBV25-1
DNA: TGTGCCAGCAGTGAATATGGCCCAGGGGTGGGTGGCTACACCTTC
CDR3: CASSEYGPGVGGYTF

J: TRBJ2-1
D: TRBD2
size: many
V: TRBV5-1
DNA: TGCGCCAGCAGCGCCTTAGCGGGGGGCCAACACAATGAGCAGTTCTTC
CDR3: CASSALAGGQHNEQFF

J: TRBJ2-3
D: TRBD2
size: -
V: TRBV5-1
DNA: TGCGCCAGCAGCTTGGGAGGGACTAGCGGGAGATTTCTTCGGGATACGCAGTATTTT
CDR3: CASSLGGTSGRFLRDTQYF

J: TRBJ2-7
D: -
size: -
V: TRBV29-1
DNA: TGCAGCGTTGAAGACGGCACTTTATACGAGCAGTACTTC
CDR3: CSVEDGTLYEQYF

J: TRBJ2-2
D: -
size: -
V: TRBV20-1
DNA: TGCAGTGCTAGAGATAGAGGCACCGGGGAGCTGTTTTTT
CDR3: CSARDRGTGELFF

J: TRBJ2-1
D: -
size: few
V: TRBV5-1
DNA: TGCGCCAGCAGCGTTAGCCCGGACAATGAGCAGTTCTTC
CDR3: CASSVSPDNEQFF

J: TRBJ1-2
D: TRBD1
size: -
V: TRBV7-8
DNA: TGTGCCAGCAGCTTAGCGCCGCGGGACAGCTATGGCTACACCTTC
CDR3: CASSLAPRDSYGYTF

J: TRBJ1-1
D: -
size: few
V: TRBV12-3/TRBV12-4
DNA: TGTGCCAGCAGCCCTGGGGTTGCGGGTAGGGCTGAAGCTTTCTTT
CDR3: CASSPGVAGRAEAFF

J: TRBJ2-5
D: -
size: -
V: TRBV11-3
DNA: TGTGCCAGCAGCTTAGATGCCGCCCTAGCGTCCCCGACCCAGTACTTC
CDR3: CASSLDAALASPTQYF

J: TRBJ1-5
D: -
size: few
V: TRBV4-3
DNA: TGCGCCAGCAGTCGCCGGCGGGGAGAAGGGCCCCAGCATTTT
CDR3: CASSRRRGEGPQHF